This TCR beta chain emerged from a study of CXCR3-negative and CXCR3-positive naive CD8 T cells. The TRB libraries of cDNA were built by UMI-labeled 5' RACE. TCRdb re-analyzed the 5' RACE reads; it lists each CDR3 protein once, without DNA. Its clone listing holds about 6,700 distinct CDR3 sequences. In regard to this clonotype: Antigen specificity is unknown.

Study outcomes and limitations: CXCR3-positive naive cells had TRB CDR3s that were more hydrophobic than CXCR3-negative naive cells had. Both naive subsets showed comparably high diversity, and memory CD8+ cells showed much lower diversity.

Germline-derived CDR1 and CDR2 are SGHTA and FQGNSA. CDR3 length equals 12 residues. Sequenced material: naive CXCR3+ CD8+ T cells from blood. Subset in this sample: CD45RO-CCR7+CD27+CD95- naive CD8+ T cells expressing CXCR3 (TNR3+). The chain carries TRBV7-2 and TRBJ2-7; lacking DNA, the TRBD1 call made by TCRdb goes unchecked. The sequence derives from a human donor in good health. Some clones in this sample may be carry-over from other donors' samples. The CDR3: CASSWDNYEQYF.